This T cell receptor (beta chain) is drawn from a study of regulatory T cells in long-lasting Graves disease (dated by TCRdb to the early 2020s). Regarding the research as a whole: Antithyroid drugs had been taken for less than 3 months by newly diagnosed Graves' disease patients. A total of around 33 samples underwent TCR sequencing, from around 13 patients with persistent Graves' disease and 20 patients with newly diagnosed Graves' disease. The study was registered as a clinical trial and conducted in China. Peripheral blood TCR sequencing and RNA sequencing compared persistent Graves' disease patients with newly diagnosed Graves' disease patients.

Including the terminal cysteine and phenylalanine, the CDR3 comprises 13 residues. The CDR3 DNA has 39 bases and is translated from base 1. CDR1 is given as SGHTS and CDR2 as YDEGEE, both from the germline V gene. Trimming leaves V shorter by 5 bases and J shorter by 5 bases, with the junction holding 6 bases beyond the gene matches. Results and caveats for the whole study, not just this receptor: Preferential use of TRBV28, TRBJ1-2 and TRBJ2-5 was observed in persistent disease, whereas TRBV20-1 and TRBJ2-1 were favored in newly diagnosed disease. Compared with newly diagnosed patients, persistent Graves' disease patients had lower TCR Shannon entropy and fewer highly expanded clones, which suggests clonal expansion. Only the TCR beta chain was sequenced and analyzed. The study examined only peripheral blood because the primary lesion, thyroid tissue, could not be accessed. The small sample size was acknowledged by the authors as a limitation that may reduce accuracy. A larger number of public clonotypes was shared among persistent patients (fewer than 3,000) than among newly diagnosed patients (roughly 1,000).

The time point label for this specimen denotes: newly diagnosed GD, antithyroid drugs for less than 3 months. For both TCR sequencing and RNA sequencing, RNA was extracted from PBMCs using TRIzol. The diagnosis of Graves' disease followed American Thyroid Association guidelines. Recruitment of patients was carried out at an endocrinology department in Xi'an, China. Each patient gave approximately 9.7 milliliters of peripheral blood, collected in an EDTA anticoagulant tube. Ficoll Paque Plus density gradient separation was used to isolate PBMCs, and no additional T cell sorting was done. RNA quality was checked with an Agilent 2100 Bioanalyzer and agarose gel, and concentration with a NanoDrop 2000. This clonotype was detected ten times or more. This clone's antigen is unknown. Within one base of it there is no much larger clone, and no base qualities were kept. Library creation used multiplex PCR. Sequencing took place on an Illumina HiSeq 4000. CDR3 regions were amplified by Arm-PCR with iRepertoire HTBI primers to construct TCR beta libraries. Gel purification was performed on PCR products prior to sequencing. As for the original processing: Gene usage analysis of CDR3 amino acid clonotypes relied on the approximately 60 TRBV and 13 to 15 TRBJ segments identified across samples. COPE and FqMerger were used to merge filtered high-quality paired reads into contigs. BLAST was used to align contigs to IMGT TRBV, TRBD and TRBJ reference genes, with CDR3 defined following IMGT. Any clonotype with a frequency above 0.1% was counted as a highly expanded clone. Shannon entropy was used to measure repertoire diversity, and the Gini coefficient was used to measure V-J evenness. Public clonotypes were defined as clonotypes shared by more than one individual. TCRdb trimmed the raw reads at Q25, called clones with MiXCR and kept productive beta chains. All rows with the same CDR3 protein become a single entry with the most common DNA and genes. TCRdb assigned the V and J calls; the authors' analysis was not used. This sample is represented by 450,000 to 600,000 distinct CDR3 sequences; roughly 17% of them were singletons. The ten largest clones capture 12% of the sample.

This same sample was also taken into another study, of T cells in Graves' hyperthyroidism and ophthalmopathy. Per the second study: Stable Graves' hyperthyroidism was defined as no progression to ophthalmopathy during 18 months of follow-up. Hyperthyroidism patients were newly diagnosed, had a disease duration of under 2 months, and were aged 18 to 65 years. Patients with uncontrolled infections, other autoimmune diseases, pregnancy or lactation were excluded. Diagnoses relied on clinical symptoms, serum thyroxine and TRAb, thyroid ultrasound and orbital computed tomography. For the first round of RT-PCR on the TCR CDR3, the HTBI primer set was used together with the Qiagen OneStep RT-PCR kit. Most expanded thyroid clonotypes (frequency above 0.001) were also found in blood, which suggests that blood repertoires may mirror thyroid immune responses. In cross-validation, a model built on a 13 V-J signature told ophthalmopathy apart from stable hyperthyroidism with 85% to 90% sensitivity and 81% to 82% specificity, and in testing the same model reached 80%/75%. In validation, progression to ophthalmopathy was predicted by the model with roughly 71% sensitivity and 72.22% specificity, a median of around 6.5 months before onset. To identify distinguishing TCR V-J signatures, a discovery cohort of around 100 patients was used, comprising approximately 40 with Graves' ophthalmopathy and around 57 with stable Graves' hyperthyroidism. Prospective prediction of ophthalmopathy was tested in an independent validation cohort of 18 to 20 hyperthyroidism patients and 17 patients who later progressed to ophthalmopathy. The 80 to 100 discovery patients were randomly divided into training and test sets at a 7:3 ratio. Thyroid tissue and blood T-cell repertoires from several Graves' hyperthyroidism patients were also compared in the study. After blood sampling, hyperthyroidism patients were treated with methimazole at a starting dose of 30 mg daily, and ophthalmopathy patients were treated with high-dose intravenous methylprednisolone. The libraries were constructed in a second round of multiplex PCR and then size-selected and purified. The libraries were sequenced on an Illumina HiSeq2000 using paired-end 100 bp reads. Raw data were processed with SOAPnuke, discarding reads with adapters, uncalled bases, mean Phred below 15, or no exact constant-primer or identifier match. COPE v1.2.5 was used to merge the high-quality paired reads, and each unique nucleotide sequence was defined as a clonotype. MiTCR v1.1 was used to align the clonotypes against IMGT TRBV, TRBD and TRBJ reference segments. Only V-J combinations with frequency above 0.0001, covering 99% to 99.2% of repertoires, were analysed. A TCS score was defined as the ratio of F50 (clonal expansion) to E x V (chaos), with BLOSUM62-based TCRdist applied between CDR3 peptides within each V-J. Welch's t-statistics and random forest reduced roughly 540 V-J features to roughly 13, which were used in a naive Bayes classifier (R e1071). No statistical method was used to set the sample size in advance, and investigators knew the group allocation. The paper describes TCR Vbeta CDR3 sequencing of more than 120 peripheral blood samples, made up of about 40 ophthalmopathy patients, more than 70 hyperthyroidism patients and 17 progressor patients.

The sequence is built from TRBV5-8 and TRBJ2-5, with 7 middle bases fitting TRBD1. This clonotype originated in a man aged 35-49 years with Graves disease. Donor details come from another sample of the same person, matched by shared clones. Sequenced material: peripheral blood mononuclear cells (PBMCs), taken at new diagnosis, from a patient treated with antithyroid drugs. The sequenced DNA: TGTGCCAGCAGTTTGACAGGGATGGAGACCCAGTACTTC. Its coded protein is CASSLTGMETQYF.